One and the same sample provided the 3 T cell receptor beta chains below, sequenced in a study of blood T cells in healthy people across ages. Primers used in a second PCR of roughly 7 to 12 cycles were a sample-barcoded 5' primer and a J-beta primer mix. TCRdb re-analysed the 5' RACE reads in MiXCR, keeping a single row per CDR3 protein. The data hold some 640,000 distinct CDR3 sequences, with approximately 49% observed a single time. The specimen was blood. Every receptor here comes from a woman aged 55-70 years in good health.

This chain joins TRBV6-2 or TRBV6-3 and TRBJ1-5; D ambiguous. Germline CDR1 reads MNHEY; CDR2 reads SVGEGT. Trimming took 3 bases from V and 7 from J, leaving 7 bases between them. There are 12 residues in the CDR3. Written as DNA, the CDR3 is TGTGCCAGCAGTTATCTTAACCAGCCCCAGCATTTT. This sequence encodes CASSYLNQPQHF.

This chain connects TRBV7-2 to TRBJ2-4; D possibly corresponds to TRBD1 (5 bases). The J call may be wrong; the DNA end is better matched by TRBJ2-7. Germline V lookup: CDR1 SGHTA, CDR2 FQGNSA. The CDR3 runs 14 residues. The CDR3 region is CASSLDRRYYEQYF. CDR3 bases: TGTGCCAGCAGCTTAGACAGGAGATACTACGAGCAGTACTTC.

The chain uses TRBV15 and TRBJ2-5; D ambiguous. The DNA end favors TRBJ2-7, so the J call may be wrong. Germline CDR1 reads LNHNV; CDR2 reads YYDKDF (reference sequence). CDR3 size: 15 residues. The CDR3 nucleotides are TGTGCCACCAGCAGAGATCCGGCGTTCGGGTACGAGCAGTACTTC. Its protein product is CATSRDPAFGYEQYF.